This T cell receptor (beta chain) originates from a study of blood T cells in healthy people across ages. The use of a sample-barcoded 5' primer and a J-beta primer mix characterized a second PCR of roughly 7 to 12 cycles. MiXCR was run by TCRdb on the 5' RACE reads, yielding one entry per CDR3 protein. The data contain around 1,700,000 distinct CDR3 sequences, over 25% of them singletons. Sample donors were healthy Caucasian individuals that came from Russia, aged roughly 6 to 95. For this clonotype: Sequence at one end of the junction differs from germline and may be a read error.

The CDR3 totals 13 residues. CDR1 is DFQATT and CDR2 is SNEGSKA in the germline V gene (reference sequence). V and J are TRBV20-1 and TRBJ1-4; 7 nucleotides match TRBD1. Sequencing was performed on blood. The TCR sequence derives from a woman between 25 and 40 years old in good health. The CDR3 spells CGARQGGREKLFF. The CDR3 DNA sequence: TGCGGTGCCCGACAGGGAGGAAGAGAAAAACTGTTTTTT.